The rows below give T cell receptor beta chains drawn from one sample of a study of cytomegalovirus exposure and HLA in healthy donors. TCRdb's copy holds only in-frame clones and misses some; the assay was immunoSEQ multiplex PCR. The sample includes around 140,000 clones, 89% of them seen just once. Sample: PBMCs. The receptors stem from a woman between 18 and 29 years old in good health and CMV-seronegative. Each CDR3 is given with its conserved first and last residue. A D gene is named only where the DNA matches it firmly. Clone size, where shown, is once, few, many, or a class for clones that have expanded.

clone size	J gene	D gene	V gene	CDR3 DNA	CDR3 protein
-	TRBJ2-6	TRBD1	TRBV9	TGTGCCAGCAGCTTAACAGGGGGGCCTGGGGCCAACGTCCTGACTTTC	CASSLTGGPGANVLTF
-	TRBJ2-2	TRBD1	TRBV7-3	TGTGCCAGCAGTCAAGGACAGGCCAACACCGGGGAGCTGTTTTTT	CASSQGQANTGELFF
-	TRBJ2-7	TRBD1	TRBV14	TGTGCCAGCAGCCACCGGGACAGGTTGGGTTACGAGCAGTACTTC	CASSHRDRLGYEQYF
-	TRBJ1-6	-	TRBV6-1	TGTGCCACCAGGACAGACTATAATTCACCCCTCCACTTT	CATRTDYNSPLHF
-	TRBJ2-3	-	TRBV19	TGTGCCAGTAGTATCAGTGTCGGGACAGATACGCAGTATTTT	CASSISVGTDTQYF
-	TRBJ2-1	-	TRBV5-1	TGCGCCAGCAGCTTTTGGAGCTCCTACAATGAGCAGTTCTTC	CASSFWSSYNEQFF
-	TRBJ2-1	TRBD2	TRBV5-4	TGTGCCAGCAGCTCTAGCGGGGGATTCTACAATGAGCAGTTCTTC	CASSSSGGFYNEQFF
-	TRBJ2-2	-	TRBV7-3	TGTGCCAGCAGCTTCACATCAGGGTCACCCGGGGAGCTGTTTTTT	CASSFTSGSPGELFF
-	TRBJ2-1	-	TRBV11-3	TGTGCCAGCAGCTCCCGACCCACTCCGGGTTACAATGAGCAGTTCTTC	CASSSRPTPGYNEQFF
-	TRBJ1-1	-	TRBV25-1	TGTGCCAGCGAGGTGAGCAGGGGCCCTGGTGAAGCTTTCTTT	CASEVSRGPGEAFF
few	TRBJ1-5	-	TRBV7-9	TGTGCCAGCAGCCAAGGACAGCGGGGACAGCCCCAGCATTTT	CASSQGQRGQPQHF
once	TRBJ2-1	-	TRBV5-6	TGTGCCAGCAGCTCCATCTTTTTAGGGGGTTCCTACAATGAGCAGTTCTTC	CASSSIFLGGSYNEQFF
-	TRBJ2-7	-	TRBV7-9	TGTGCCAGCAGTCGGACTACCCTATCGGTCTACGAGCAGTACTTC	CASSRTTLSVYEQYF
-	TRBJ1-5	TRBD1	TRBV19	TGTGCCAGTAGTATACTGGGACAGGGTAATCAGCCCCAGCATTTT	CASSILGQGNQPQHF
-	TRBJ1-3	-	TRBV10-3	TGTGCCATCAGTGGAAACAGGGAGTACGAAGGAACCATATATTTT	CAISGNREYEGTIYF
-	TRBJ1-1	-	TRBV7-2	TGTGCCAGTAAAACCGCAGGGAACACTGAAGCTTTCTTT	CASKTAGNTEAFF
-	TRBJ2-5	-	TRBV6-6	TGTGCCAGCAGTTCCCCCCAGCGGACCCAAGAGACCCAGTACTTC	CASSSPQRTQETQYF
few	TRBJ2-7	-	TRBV6-6	TGTGCCAGCAGTTACTTTAGGGTACAGGCCCAGGACGAGCAGTACTTC	CASSYFRVQAQDEQYF
-	TRBJ1-5	TRBD1	TRBV18	TGTGCCAGCTCACCGGGACAGAATAGCAATCAGCCCCAGCATTTT	CASSPGQNSNQPQHF
-	TRBJ2-3	TRBD1	TRBV25-1	TGTGCCAGCAGTGAATATTTCCAGGGGGCTTTAGATACGCAGTATTTT	CASSEYFQGALDTQYF
-	TRBJ1-3	-	TRBV2	TGTGCCAGCAGTGTTCCCAGCTCTGGAAACACCATATATTTT	CASSVPSSGNTIYF
few	TRBJ1-1	-	TRBV5-1	TGCGCCAGCAGCTTGTGGTCAGGGCGGACTGAAGCTTTCTTT	CASSLWSGRTEAFF
once	TRBJ2-7	TRBD1	TRBV19	TGTGCCAGTAGTATGGCAGGGGGCTCCTACGAGCAGTACTTC	CASSMAGGSYEQYF
-	TRBJ2-2	-	TRBV6-1	TGTGCCAGCAGTGACGGGGTAGACGGCCCCGGGGAGCTGTTTTTT	CASSDGVDGPGELFF
-	TRBJ1-4	-	TRBV6-1	TGTGCCAGCAGTTCCCGACCAGGGTCGGGTGAAAAACTGTTTTTT	CASSSRPGSGEKLFF
-	TRBJ1-2	-	TRBV5-4	TGTGCCAGCAGCCAAGGGGCTTTCCCGCCCGGGGGCTACACCTTC	CASSQGAFPPGGYTF
-	TRBJ2-1	-	TRBV7-9	TGTGCCAGCAGCTCGTCGGGTACCCGAGGGAATGAGCAGTTCTTC	CASSSSGTRGNEQFF
-	TRBJ2-7	-	TRBV7-2	TGTGCCAGCAGCTTAACCCGGACTGCCTACGAGCAGTACTTC	CASSLTRTAYEQYF
-	TRBJ1-5	-	TRBV18	TGTGCCAGCTCACATAGACAGGCTCTCTCTCAAGGTGGCAATCAGCCCCAGCATTTT	CASSHRQALSQGGNQPQHF
-	TRBJ2-7	TRBD1	TRBV6-1	TGTGCCAGCAGTGTCACAGGGGGATCGGTCTACGAGCAGTACTTC	CASSVTGGSVYEQYF
-	TRBJ2-3	TRBD2	TRBV5-5	TGTGCCAGCAGCCCTCCCCCGGGAGGGCAGTATTTT	CASSPPPGGQYF
-	TRBJ1-2	TRBD1	TRBV6-1	TGTGCCAGCAGTGAAGAGGGACAGGGCCTATATGGCTACACCTTC	CASSEEGQGLYGYTF
few	TRBJ2-7	-	TRBV28	TGTGCCAGCAGCCGACCCCAGGCACCACGCCCCTACGAGCAGTACTTC	CASSRPQAPRPYEQYF
-	TRBJ2-5	-	TRBV5-1	TGCGCCAGCAGCTCCCCTCGGGGAAGGATGGTGGAGACCCAGTACTTC	CASSSPRGRMVETQYF
-	TRBJ1-2	-	TRBV25-1	TGTGCCAGCAGTGAATTGACGGGGGACTCGAGTCGTGGCTACACCTTC	CASSELTGDSSRGYTF
-	TRBJ2-3	-	TRBV7-2	TGTGCCAGCACACCTGGGAGGGGCAGGGGGCTTAGTGCAGATACGCAGTATTTT	CASTPGRGRGLSADTQYF
-	TRBJ1-4	TRBD1	TRBV4-1	TGCGCCAGCAGCCAAGAGGTATGGGACAGGGATGAAAAACTGTTTTTT	CASSQEVWDRDEKLFF
-	TRBJ2-5	-	TRBV5-1	TGCGCCAGCAGCTTGGTAATGCGGCAAGAGACCCAGTACTTC	CASSLVMRQETQYF
-	TRBJ1-1	TRBD1	TRBV6-1	TGTGCCAGCAGCGCCAGGGGGGAGAACACTGAAGCTTTCTTT	CASSARGENTEAFF
-	TRBJ2-7	-	TRBV5-4	TGTGCCAGCAGAGGGGGTCTTACCTACGAGCAGTACTTC	CASRGGLTYEQYF
once	TRBJ2-4	TRBD2	TRBV4-2	TGTGCCAGCAGCCAAGACGTTCGGCGAGCGGGGGGGCTCAAAAACATTCAGTACTTC	CASSQDVRRAGGLKNIQYF
-	TRBJ2-1	TRBD2	TRBV5-6	TGTGCCAGCAGTGTAGCGGGGCCTTACAATGAGCAGTTCTTC	CASSVAGPYNEQFF
once	TRBJ1-2	TRBD1	TRBV5-1	TGCGCCACTCCGGGACAGTTCCCTTCTCGCTACACCTTC	CATPGQFPSRYTF
-	TRBJ2-2	TRBD2	TRBV7-3	TGTGCCAGCAGCTCGGGACTAGCGGGGGGCGGGACCGGGGAGCTGTTTTTT	CASSSGLAGGGTGELFF
-	TRBJ1-2	TRBD1	TRBV19	TGTGCCAGTAAACCGACAGGGGAAGGTTACGGCTACACCTTC	CASKPTGEGYGYTF
-	TRBJ2-5	TRBD2	TRBV9	TGTGCCAGCAGCGTAGGGCCGGGGGGGCCAGGTATAGAGACCCAGTACTTC	CASSVGPGGPGIETQYF
-	TRBJ2-2	-	TRBV5-4	TGTGCCAGCAGTCCCGGGGCCGGGGAGCTGTTTTTT	CASSPGAGELFF
many	TRBJ2-3	TRBD1	TRBV19	TGTGCCAGTAGTATCGGACAGGGACACACAGATACGCAGTATTTT	CASSIGQGHTDTQYF
-	TRBJ2-7	-	TRBV13	TGTGCCAGCAGCTCGGAGAGACAGGTGTACGAGCAGTACTTC	CASSSERQVYEQYF
-	TRBJ1-3	-	TRBV19	TGTGCCAGTAGTTGGGCCGACTCTGGAAACACCATATATTTT	CASSWADSGNTIYF
-	TRBJ2-7	-	TRBV7-2	TGTGCCAGCAGCTCGAAGGGGACTCGGGGATACGAGCAGTACTTC	CASSSKGTRGYEQYF
-	TRBJ2-1	TRBD2	TRBV2	TGTGCCAGCAGCGGGACTAGCGATGAGCAGTTCTTC	CASSGTSDEQFF
-	TRBJ1-1	TRBD1	TRBV2	TGTGCCAGCAGTGACGGACAGGGGAACACTGAAGCTTTCTTT	CASSDGQGNTEAFF
-	TRBJ2-1	TRBD2	TRBV7-3	TGTGCCAGCAGCTCGGGCGGGGGTGAGCAGTTCTTC	CASSSGGGEQFF